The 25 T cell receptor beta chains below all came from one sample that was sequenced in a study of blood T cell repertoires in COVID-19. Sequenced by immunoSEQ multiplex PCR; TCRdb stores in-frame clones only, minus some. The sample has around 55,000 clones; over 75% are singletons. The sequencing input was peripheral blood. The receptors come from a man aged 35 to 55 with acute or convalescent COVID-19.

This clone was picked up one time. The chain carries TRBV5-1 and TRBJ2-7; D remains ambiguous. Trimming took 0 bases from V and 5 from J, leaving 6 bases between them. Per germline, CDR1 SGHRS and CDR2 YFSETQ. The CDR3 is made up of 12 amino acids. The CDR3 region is CASSLAFDEQYF. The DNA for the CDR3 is TGCGCCAGCAGCTTGGCCTTCGACGAGCAGTACTTC.

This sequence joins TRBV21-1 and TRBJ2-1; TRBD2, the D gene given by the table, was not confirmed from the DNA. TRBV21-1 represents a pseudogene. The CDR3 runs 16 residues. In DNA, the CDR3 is TGTGCCAGCAGCGCCCGAGGAGCGGGAGGTCACAATGAGCAGTTCTTC. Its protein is CASSARGAGGHNEQFF.

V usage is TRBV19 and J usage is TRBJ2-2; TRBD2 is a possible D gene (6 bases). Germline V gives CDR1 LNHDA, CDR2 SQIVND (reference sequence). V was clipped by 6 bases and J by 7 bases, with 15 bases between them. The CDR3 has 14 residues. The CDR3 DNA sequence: TGTGCCAGTAGAGGGACTTTCTACAGCGGGGAGCTGTTTTTT. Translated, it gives CASRGTFYSGELFF.

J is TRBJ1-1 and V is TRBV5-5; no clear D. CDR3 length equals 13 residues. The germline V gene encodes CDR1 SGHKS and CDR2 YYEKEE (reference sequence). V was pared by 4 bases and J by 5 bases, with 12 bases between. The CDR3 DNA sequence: TGTGCCAGCAGCGATCGGGTAGGAACTGAAGCTTTCTTT. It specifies CASSDRVGTEAFF.

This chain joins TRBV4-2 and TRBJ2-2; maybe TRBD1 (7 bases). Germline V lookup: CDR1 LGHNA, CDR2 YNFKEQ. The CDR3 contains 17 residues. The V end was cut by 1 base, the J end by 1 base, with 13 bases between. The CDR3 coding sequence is TGTGCCAGCAGCCAAGCGGAGGGGACAGTGAACACCGGGGAGCTGTTTTTT. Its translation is CASSQAEGTVNTGELFF.

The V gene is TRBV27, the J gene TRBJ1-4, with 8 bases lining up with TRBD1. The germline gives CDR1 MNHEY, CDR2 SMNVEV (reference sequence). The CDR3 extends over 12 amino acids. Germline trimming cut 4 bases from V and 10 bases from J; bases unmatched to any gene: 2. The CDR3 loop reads CASSWGTGKLFF. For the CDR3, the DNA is TGTGCCAGCAGTTGGGGGACAGGAAAACTGTTTTTT.

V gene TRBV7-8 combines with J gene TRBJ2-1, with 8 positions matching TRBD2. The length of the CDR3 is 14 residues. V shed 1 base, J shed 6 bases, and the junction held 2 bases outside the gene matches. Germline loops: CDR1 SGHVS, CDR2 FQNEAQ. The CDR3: CASSLGAGVNEQFF. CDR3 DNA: TGTGCCAGCAGCTTAGGAGCGGGAGTCAATGAGCAGTTCTTC.

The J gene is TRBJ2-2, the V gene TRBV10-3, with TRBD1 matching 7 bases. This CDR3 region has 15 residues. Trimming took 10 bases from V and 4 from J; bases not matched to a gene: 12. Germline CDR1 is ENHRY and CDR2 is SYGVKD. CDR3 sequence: CATIETGDSTGELFF. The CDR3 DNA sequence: TGTGCCACAATCGAGACCGGGGACAGCACCGGGGAGCTGTTTTTT.

CDR3 DNA sequence: TGTGCCAGCAGCTTAAGGGGGGGTGTTAGCTCCTACGAGCAGTACTTC. It translates to CASSLRGGVSSYEQYF. The chain links TRBV7-2 to TRBJ2-7; the D gene is possibly TRBD2 (7 bases). CDR3 length: 16 amino acids. V lost 2 bases and J 0 bases, leaving 14 bases between the germline ends. The germline gives CDR1 SGHTA, CDR2 FQGNSA. Full variable domain (rest looked up from reference TRBV7-2 and TRBJ2-7): GAGVSQSPSNKVTEKGKDVELRCDPISGHTALYWYRQSLGQGLEFLIYFQGNSAPDKSGLPSDRFSAERTGGSVSTLTIQRTQQEDSAVYLCASSLRGGVSSYEQYFGPGTRLTVT.

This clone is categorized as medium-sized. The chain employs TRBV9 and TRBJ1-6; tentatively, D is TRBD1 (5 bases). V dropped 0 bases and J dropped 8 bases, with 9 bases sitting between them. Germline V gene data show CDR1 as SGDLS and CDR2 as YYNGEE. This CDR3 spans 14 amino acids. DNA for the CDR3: TGTGCCAGCAGCGTAGTAGGGGAATATTCACCCCTCCACTTT. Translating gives CASSVVGEYSPLHF.

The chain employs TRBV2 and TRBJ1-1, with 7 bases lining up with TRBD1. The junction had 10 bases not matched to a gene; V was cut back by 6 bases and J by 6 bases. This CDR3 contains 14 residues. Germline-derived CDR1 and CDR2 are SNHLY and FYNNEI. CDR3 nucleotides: TGTGCCAGCAGCATATCTACAGGGGAGGCTGAAGCTTTCTTT. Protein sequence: CASSISTGEAEAFF.

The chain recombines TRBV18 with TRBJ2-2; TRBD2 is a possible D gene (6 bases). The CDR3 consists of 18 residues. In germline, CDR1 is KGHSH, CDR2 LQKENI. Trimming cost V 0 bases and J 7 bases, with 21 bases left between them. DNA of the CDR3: TGTGCCAGCTCACCACCGATTGCGGGGAGAAGGTGGATCGGGGAGCTGTTTTTT. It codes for CASSPPIAGRRWIGELFF. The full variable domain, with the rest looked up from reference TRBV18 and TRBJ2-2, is NAGVMQNPRHLVRRRGQEARLRCSPMKGHSHVYWYRQLPEEGLKFMVYLQKENIIDESGMPKERFSAEFPKEGPSILRIQQVVRGDSAAYFCASSPPIAGRRWIGELFFGEGSRLTVL.

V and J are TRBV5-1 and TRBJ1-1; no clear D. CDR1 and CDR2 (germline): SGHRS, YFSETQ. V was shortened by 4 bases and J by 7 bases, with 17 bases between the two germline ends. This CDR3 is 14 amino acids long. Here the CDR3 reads CASSLEVLRNEAFF. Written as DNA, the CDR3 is TGCGCCAGCAGCCTAGAGGTGTTGAGGAATGAAGCTTTCTTT.

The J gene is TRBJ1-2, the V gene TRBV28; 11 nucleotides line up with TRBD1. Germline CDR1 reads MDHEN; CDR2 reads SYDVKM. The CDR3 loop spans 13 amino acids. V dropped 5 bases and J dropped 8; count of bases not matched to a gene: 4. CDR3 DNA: TGTGCCAGCAGTCTGGGACAGGGGGGAGGCTACACCTTC. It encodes CASSLGQGGGYTF.

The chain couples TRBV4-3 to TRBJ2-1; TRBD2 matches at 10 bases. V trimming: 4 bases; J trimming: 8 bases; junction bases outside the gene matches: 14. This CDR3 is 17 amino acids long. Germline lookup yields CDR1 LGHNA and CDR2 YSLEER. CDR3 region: CASSLGGAGGPEYEQFF. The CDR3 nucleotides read TGCGCCAGCAGCCTTGGGGGAGCGGGAGGGCCGGAATATGAGCAGTTCTTC.

In nucleotides, the CDR3 is TGTGCCAGCAGCAGGGGACTAGCGGGAGCATGGGAGCAGTACTTC. It specifies CASSRGLAGAWEQYF. V is TRBV5-5 and J is TRBJ2-7, with TRBD2 identical over 14 bases. V lost 4 bases and J lost 7; bases outside the gene matches: 7. Germline loops: CDR1 SGHKS, CDR2 YYEKEE (reference sequence). The CDR3 sequence is 15 residues long.

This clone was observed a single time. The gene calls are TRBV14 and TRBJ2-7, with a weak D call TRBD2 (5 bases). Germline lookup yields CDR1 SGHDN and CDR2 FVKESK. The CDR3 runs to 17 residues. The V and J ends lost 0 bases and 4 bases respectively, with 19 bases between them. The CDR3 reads CASSQDSDWAALYEQYF. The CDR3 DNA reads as TGTGCCAGCAGCCAAGATAGCGACTGGGCGGCTCTTTACGAGCAGTACTTC.

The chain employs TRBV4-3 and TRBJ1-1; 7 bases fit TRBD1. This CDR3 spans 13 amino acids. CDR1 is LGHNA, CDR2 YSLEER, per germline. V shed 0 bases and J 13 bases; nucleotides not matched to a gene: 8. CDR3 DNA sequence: TGCGCCAGCAGCCAAGAGAGGGGGCTATATGGTTTCTTT. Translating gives CASSQERGLYGFF.

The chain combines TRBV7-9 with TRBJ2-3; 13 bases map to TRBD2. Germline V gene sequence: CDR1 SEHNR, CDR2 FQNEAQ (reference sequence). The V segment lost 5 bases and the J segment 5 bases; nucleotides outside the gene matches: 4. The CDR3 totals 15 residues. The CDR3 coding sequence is TGTGCCAGCAGCCCCGGACTAGCGGGAGTAGATACGCAGTATTTT. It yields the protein CASSPGLAGVDTQYF.

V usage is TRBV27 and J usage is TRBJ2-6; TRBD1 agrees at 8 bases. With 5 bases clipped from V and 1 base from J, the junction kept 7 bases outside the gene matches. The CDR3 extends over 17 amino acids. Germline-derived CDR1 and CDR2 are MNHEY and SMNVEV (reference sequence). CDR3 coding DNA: TGTGCCAGCAGTGTCAGGGGGCGCGAGTCTGGGGCCAACGTCCTGACTTTC. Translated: CASSVRGRESGANVLTF.

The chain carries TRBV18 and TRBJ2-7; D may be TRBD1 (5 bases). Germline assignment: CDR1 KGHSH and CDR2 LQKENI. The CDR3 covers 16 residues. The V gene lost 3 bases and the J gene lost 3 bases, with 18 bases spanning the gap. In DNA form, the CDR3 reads TGTGCCAGCTCACCCACCAGGCTAGACAGAGGCTACGAGCAGTACTTC. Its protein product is CASSPTRLDRGYEQYF. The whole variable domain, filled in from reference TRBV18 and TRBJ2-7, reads NAGVMQNPRHLVRRRGQEARLRCSPMKGHSHVYWYRQLPEEGLKFMVYLQKENIIDESGMPKERFSAEFPKEGPSILRIQQVVRGDSAAYFCASSPTRLDRGYEQYFGPGTRLTVT.

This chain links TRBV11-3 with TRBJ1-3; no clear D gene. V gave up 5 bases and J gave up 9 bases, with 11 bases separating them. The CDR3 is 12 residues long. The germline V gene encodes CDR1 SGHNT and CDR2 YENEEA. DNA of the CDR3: TGTGCCAGCAGCAAAGCGAGTCGCACCATATATTTT. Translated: CASSKASRTIYF.

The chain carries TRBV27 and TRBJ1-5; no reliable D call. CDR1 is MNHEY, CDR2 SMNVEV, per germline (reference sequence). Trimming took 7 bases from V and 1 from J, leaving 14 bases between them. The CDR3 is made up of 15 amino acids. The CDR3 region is CASKLSLGSNQPQHF. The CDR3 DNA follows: TGTGCCAGCAAACTATCTCTTGGAAGCAATCAGCCCCAGCATTTT.

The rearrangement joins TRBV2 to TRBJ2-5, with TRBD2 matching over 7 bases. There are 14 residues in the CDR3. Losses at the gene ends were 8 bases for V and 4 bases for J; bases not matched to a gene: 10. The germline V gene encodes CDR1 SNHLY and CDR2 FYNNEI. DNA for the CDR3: TGTGCCAGCGGGAGGGGACTCCCTGGAGAGACCCAGTACTTC. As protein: CASGRGLPGETQYF.

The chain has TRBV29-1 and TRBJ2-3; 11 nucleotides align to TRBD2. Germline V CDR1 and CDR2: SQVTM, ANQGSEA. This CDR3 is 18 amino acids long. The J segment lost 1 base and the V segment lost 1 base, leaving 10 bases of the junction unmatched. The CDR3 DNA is TGCAGCGTTGAAGCTGCTCTACTAGCGGGAGCGGGCACAGATACGCAGTATTTT. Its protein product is CSVEAALLAGAGTDTQYF.